Following are 16 T cell receptor beta chains from one sample sequenced in a study of T cells in Graves' hyperthyroidism and ophthalmopathy. The source material, RNA transcripts, was used to amplify TCR beta CDR3 regions. The study used the HTBI primer set for a first-round RT-PCR of the TCR CDR3. One entry per CDR3 protein, called by TCRdb with MiXCR from the multiplex PCR reads. The sample has fewer than 750,000 distinct CDR3 sequences, roughly 14% seen once. The specimen sequenced was blood. The receptors were sampled from a woman in her thirties or forties with Graves' ophthalmopathy.

The gene calls are TRBV13 and TRBJ2-7; 12 bases fit TRBD2. Germline CDR1 is PRHDT and CDR2 is FYEKMQ (reference sequence). Trimming removed 5 bases from V and 2 bases from J; junction bases left unmatched: 4. This CDR3 has 15 residues. This CDR3 reads CASSHRTSGTYEQYF. The CDR3 bases are TGTGCCAGCAGCCACCGGACTAGCGGGACCTACGAGCAGTACTTC.

This clonotype was counted between two and nine times. Here the CDR3 reads CSVPGQNNYGYTF. The CDR3 DNA reads as TGCAGTGTTCCGGGACAGAATAACTATGGCTACACCTTC. J is TRBJ1-2 and V is TRBV20-1, with TRBD1 identical over 7 bases. Germline assignment: CDR1 DFQATT and CDR2 SNEGSKA (reference sequence). Trimming removed 7 bases from V and 1 base from J; junction bases left unmatched: 6. This CDR3 contains 13 residues.

The V call is TRBV28, the J call TRBJ2-3, with 7 bases fitting TRBD2. Germline CDR1 and CDR2: MDHEN and SYDVKM. The V segment lost 1 base and the J segment 0 bases; nucleotides outside the gene matches: 4. The CDR3 has 16 amino acids. The CDR3 coding sequence is TGTGCCAGCAGTTTATTGGCGGGAGAAAGCACAGATACGCAGTATTTT. Amino acids: CASSLLAGESTDTQYF.

This clonotype was seen at least ten times. The J gene is TRBJ2-7, the V gene TRBV11-3, with no clear D. Trimming stripped 5 bases from V and 3 bases from J, with 14 bases between. Germline V gene data show CDR1 as SGHNT and CDR2 as YENEEA. The CDR3 covers 14 residues. DNA for the CDR3: TGTGCCAGCAGCCCACGTCCCGGAAACTACGAGCAGTACTTC. Translating gives CASSPRPGNYEQYF.

There are many counts of this clonotype. The chain links TRBV15 to TRBJ2-7; possibly TRBD1 for D (5 bases). Germline V gene lookup returns CDR1 LNHNV and CDR2 YYDKDF (reference sequence). The CDR3 is made up of 12 amino acids. V lost 0 bases to trimming and J lost 8 bases, with 8 bases between them. For the CDR3, the DNA is TGTGCCACCAGCAGAGATCGGACAAAGCAGTACTTC. This codes for CATSRDRTKQYF.

This clonotype occurred many times. V gene TRBV28 combines with J gene TRBJ1-2; no clear D. Trimming left V 8 bases short and J 2 bases short, with 12 bases between. The CDR3 is made up of 13 amino acids. The germline CDR1 and CDR2 sequences are MDHEN and SYDVKM. CDR3 region: CASGKGDNYGYTF. The CDR3, as DNA: TGTGCCAGCGGCAAGGGTGACAACTATGGCTACACCTTC.

This clonotype was observed many times. The V gene is TRBV7-8, the J gene TRBJ2-2; D may be TRBD2 (5 bases). In germline, CDR1 is SGHVS, CDR2 FQNEAQ. V gave up 5 bases and J gave up 6 bases, with 16 bases separating them. CDR3 size: 15 residues. The CDR3 reads CASSLQRIRPGELFF. The CDR3 DNA is TGTGCCAGCAGCCTCCAGCGGATTCGACCCGGGGAGCTGTTTTTT.

Many counts were recorded for this clonotype. The gene calls are TRBV28 and TRBJ2-2, with D uncertain. The CDR3 covers 14 residues. V gave up 7 bases and J gave up 5 bases, with 14 bases separating them. From germline, CDR1 is MDHEN and CDR2 SYDVKM. The CDR3 here is CASTPAQMTGELFF. Here the CDR3 DNA reads TGTGCCAGCACCCCCGCCCAGATGACCGGGGAGCTGTTTTTT.

This clonotype came up a few times. Just one base apart from a much larger clone, this may be a read error. J is TRBJ2-7 and V is TRBV20-1; 7 bases match TRBD2. Germline CDR1 reads DFQATT; CDR2 reads SNEGSKA (reference sequence). The CDR3 extends over 16 amino acids. Unmatched junction bases numbered 13, after V lost 3 bases and J lost 2 bases. CDR3 region: CSASGVGASGTYEQYF. The CDR3 region has the DNA TGCAGTGCTAGTGGGGTCGGGGCTAGCGGTACCTACGAGCAGTACTTC.

This clonotype was observed a few times. The chain employs TRBV7-3 and TRBJ1-2; TRBD1 aligns across 8 bases. The CDR3 extends over 16 amino acids. Trimming cost V 0 bases and J 7 bases; bases outside gene matches: 10. The germline CDR1 and CDR2 sequences are SGHTA and FQGTGA. CDR3 DNA sequence: TGTGCCAGCAGCTTAACGCCGAGGACAGGGAGGTCTGGCTACACCTTC. Translating it yields CASSLTPRTGRSGYTF.

This clonotype has a count of ten or more. The chain couples TRBV2 to TRBJ2-5; D perhaps matches TRBD1 (6 bases). The CDR3 has 15 amino acids. The V end lost 7 bases, the J end lost 3 bases, and 18 bases lay between the germline ends. Germline CDR1 and CDR2: SNHLY and FYNNEI. The CDR3 region is CASMPPGTPKETQYF. CDR3 sequence (DNA): TGTGCCAGCATGCCGCCCGGGACACCAAAAGAGACCCAGTACTTC. Together with reference TRBV2 and TRBJ2-5, the CDR3 gives the full variable domain: EPEVTQTPSHQVTQMGQEVILRCVPISNHLYFYWYRQILGQKVEFLVSFYNNEISEKSEIFDDQFSVERPDGSNFTLKIRSTKLEDSAMYFCASMPPGTPKETQYFGPGTRLLVL.

This clonotype has a count of ten or more. V is TRBV28 and J is TRBJ1-5; D is unclear. Trimming removed 6 bases from V and 7 bases from J, with 10 bases in between. From germline, CDR1 is MDHEN and CDR2 SYDVKM. The length of the CDR3 is 12 residues. In DNA, the CDR3 is TGTGCCAGCAGCCTTCAAGGACAGCCCCAGCATTTT. Its translation: CASSLQGQPQHF.

This clonotype was recorded at least ten times. The chain carries TRBV30 and TRBJ2-7; TRBD1 matches 10 bases. This CDR3 is built from 15 residues. V lost 3 bases and J lost 3; bases outside the gene matches: 8. CDR1 is GTSNPN, CDR2 SVGIG, per germline (reference sequence). The CDR3 protein is CAWSVSGTGVYEQYF. CDR3 sequence (DNA): TGTGCCTGGAGCGTCTCAGGGACAGGGGTCTACGAGCAGTACTTC. The complete variable domain, with remaining parts taken from reference TRBV30 and TRBJ2-7, reads SQTIHQWPATLVQPVGSPLSLECTVEGTSNPNLYWYRQAAGRGLQLLFYSVGIGQISSEVPQNLSASRPQDRQFILSSKKLLLSDSGFYLCAWSVSGTGVYEQYFGPGTRLTVT.

This clonotype has more than one count but fewer than ten. The chain joins TRBV6-5 to TRBJ1-1; weak D call: TRBD1 (6 bases). Trimming stripped 4 bases from V and 1 base from J, with 16 bases between. Germline CDR1 is MNHEY and CDR2 is SVGAGI. This CDR3 is 16 amino acids long. The CDR3 is CASSWGFGQRNTEAFF. The CDR3 DNA is TGTGCCAGCAGTTGGGGGTTTGGACAGAGGAACACTGAAGCTTTCTTT.

At least ten counts were recorded for this clonotype. The genes are TRBV5-1 and TRBJ1-1; 8 nucleotides agree with TRBD1. This CDR3 has 14 amino acids. With V trimmed by 4 bases and J by 5 bases, 7 bases remained unmatched. Germline V CDR1 and CDR2: SGHRS, YFSETQ. The CDR3 region has the DNA TGCGCCAGCAGCCGCGGACAGGGATGGACTGAAGCTTTCTTT. This encodes CASSRGQGWTEAFF.

Ten or more counts support this clonotype. This rearrangement joins TRBV5-1 to TRBJ2-7, with 15 bases identical to TRBD2. The CDR3 covers 17 residues. V was pared by 3 bases and J by 5 bases, with 9 bases of the junction left unmatched. Germline loops: CDR1 SGHRS, CDR2 YFSETQ. The CDR3 DNA reads as TGCGCCAGCAGCTCTGGACTAGCGGGAGGGCCTGCCCACGAGCAGTACTTC. Protein product: CASSSGLAGGPAHEQYF.